The 5 T cell receptor beta chains below were found in one sample sequenced in a study of neoadjuvant nivolumab and ipilimumab in lung cancer. Profiled with immunoSEQ multiplex PCR; TCRdb holds only in-frame clones, not every one. The sample gives roughly 30,000 clones, around 80% of which show up once; under 8% is in the top ten. This specimen consisted of peripheral blood, obtained before neoadjuvant nivolumab, alone or with ipilimumab. The source of these receptors is an adult with non-small cell lung cancer.

There are a few counts of this clone. CDR3 bases: TGCGCCAGCAGCCAAGATCCGACAGCCTCAAGGGAGACCCAGTACTTC. Its translation: CASSQDPTASRETQYF. The chain employs TRBV4-1 and TRBJ2-5; the D gene is possibly TRBD1 (5 bases). Trimming cost V 0 bases and J 5 bases, with 16 bases left between them. Germline V gene sequence: CDR1 MGHRA, CDR2 YSYEKL. The CDR3 extends over 16 amino acids.

This clone has a single count. V usage is TRBV5-6 and J usage is TRBJ2-1; TRBD2 aligns across 11 bases. The CDR3 is 17 amino acids. The V gene end was trimmed by 4 bases and the J gene end by 1 base; junction bases not matched to a gene: 7. Germline V CDR1 and CDR2: SGHDT, YYEEEE. DNA for the CDR3: TGTGCCAGCAGCAGCTTTAGCGGGGGGGAATCCTACAATGAGCAGTTCTTC. This codes for CASSSFSGGESYNEQFF.

The chain joins TRBV2 to TRBJ2-2; D remains unclear. V lost 1 base, J lost 3 bases, and 3 bases lay in between. The CDR3 has 13 residues. Germline CDR1 is SNHLY and CDR2 is FYNNEI. The CDR3 DNA sequence: TGTGCCAGCAGTGAAGATTACACCGGGGAGCTGTTTTTT. This sequence encodes CASSEDYTGELFF.

This chain connects TRBV7-6 to TRBJ2-5, with D maybe TRBD2 (7 bases). The CDR3 is 16 amino acids. CDR1 is SGHVS and CDR2 is FNYEAQ in the germline V gene. Between the trimmed V and J ends, which lost 7 bases and 2 bases, there was a span of 20 bases. The CDR3 sequence is CASTGWGGIPQETQYF. CDR3 nucleotide sequence: TGTGCCAGCACCGGTTGGGGGGGCATCCCTCAAGAGACCCAGTACTTC.

V gene TRBV5-1 combines with J gene TRBJ1-4; D unclear. The germline V and J ends were trimmed by 0 bases and 0 bases, with 0 bases remaining between them. This CDR3 has 13 amino acids. The V gene's germline CDR1 is SGHRS and CDR2 YFSETQ. The CDR3 protein is CASSLATNEKLFF. DNA of the CDR3: TGCGCCAGCAGCTTGGCAACTAATGAAAAACTGTTTTTT.